Following are 26 T cell receptor beta chains from one sample sequenced in a study of cytotoxic CD8 clonotypes in ibrutinib-treated CLL. Profiled with immunoSEQ multiplex PCR; TCRdb holds only in-frame clones, not every one. The data hold 150,000 to 200,000 clones, with about 88% observed a single time. Sample: PBMCs, taken at disease progression, from a patient treated with ibrutinib. These receptors came from a human donor with chronic lymphocytic leukemia.

The rearrangement uses TRBV7-8 and TRBJ1-2; D call uncertain. CDR1 and CDR2 (germline): SGHVS, FQNEAQ. This CDR3 comprises 16 residues. Trimming stripped 0 bases from V and 0 bases from J, with 11 bases between. In DNA form, the CDR3 reads TGTGCCAGCAGCTTAGCGGGGAGTAGCGCTAACTATGGCTACACCTTC. Amino acids: CASSLAGSSANYGYTF.

The chain is built from TRBV28 and TRBJ2-1, with a weak D call TRBD1 (6 bases). The germline gives CDR1 MDHEN, CDR2 SYDVKM. Trimming cost V 1 base and J 7 bases, with 11 bases left between them. The CDR3 extends over 14 amino acids. The CDR3 DNA sequence: TGTGCCAGCAGTTTATATGCAGGGGTAAATGAGCAGTTCTTC. Translation gives CASSLYAGVNEQFF.

DNA of the CDR3: TGTGCCAGCAGTATGTCAGGGCGAACGTATCAGCCCCAGCATTTT. As protein: CASSMSGRTYQPQHF. The gene calls are TRBV2 and TRBJ1-5, with D possibly matching TRBD1 (5 bases). Germline V gene sequence: CDR1 SNHLY, CDR2 FYNNEI. The CDR3 has 15 residues. Trimming left V 5 bases short and J 5 bases short, with 16 bases between.

Only one count was recorded for this clone. The chain has TRBV30 and TRBJ2-2, with no clear D. The CDR3 is 17 residues long. V gave up 0 bases and J gave up 4 bases, with 18 bases separating them. CDR1 is GTSNPN and CDR2 is SVGIG in the germline V gene (reference sequence). Here the CDR3 DNA reads TGTGCCTGGAGTGTAGGTCCCGTCGGGCCCAGCACCGGGGAGCTGTTTTTT. Translated, it gives CAWSVGPVGPSTGELFF.

A single count supports this clone. The chain carries TRBV27 and TRBJ1-2; D is undetermined. V was trimmed by 0 bases and J by 0 bases, leaving 20 bases between them. This CDR3 comprises 19 residues. Per the germline V gene, CDR1 is MNHEY and CDR2 is SMNVEV (reference sequence). The CDR3 region has the DNA TGTGCCAGCAGTTTATCCGGGTCTTGGGGAGCGAGAGCTAACTATGGCTACACCTTC. It translates to CASSLSGSWGARANYGYTF.

The genes are TRBV7-2 and TRBJ2-1; 8 bases are a match to TRBD2. Losses at the gene ends were 5 bases for V and 0 bases for J; bases not matched to a gene: 6. Looked up from germline, CDR1 is SGHTA and CDR2 is FQGNSA. The CDR3 is 16 amino acids. CDR3 sequence reads: CASSISGASSYNEQFF. In DNA, the CDR3 is TGTGCCAGCAGCATTAGCGGGGCCAGCTCCTACAATGAGCAGTTCTTC. Full variable domain (outside the CDR3, taken from reference TRBV7-2 and TRBJ2-1): GAGVSQSPSNKVTEKGKDVELRCDPISGHTALYWYRQSLGQGLEFLIYFQGNSAPDKSGLPSDRFSAERTGGSVSTLTIQRTQQEDSAVYLCASSISGASSYNEQFFGPGTRLTVL.

The V gene is TRBV6-1, the J gene TRBJ2-7, with a possible D match to TRBD1 (6 bases). Trimming stripped 1 base from V and 2 bases from J, with 18 bases between. The CDR3 has 17 amino acids. CDR1 is MNHNS and CDR2 is SASEGT in the germline V gene. CDR3 DNA sequence: TGTGCCAGCAGTGAAGAAAGGTTCGACAGGAACCCCTACGAGCAGTACTTC. Its protein is CASSEERFDRNPYEQYF.

The chain employs TRBV25-1 and TRBJ1-2; 7 bases line up with TRBD1. The length of the CDR3 is 14 residues. J lost 4 bases, V lost 2 bases, and 4 bases had no gene match. Per germline, CDR1 MGHDK and CDR2 SYGVNS. CDR3 sequence reads: CASSERGTAYGYTF. CDR3 sequence (DNA): TGTGCCAGCAGTGAACGGGGGACAGCCTATGGCTACACCTTC.

The chain combines TRBV6-5 with TRBJ2-7, with unresolved D. The CDR3 extends over 14 amino acids. V was trimmed by 4 bases and J by 3 bases, leaving 13 bases between them. Looked up from germline, CDR1 is MNHEY and CDR2 is SVGAGI. In DNA form, the CDR3 reads TGTGCCAGCAGTTCCCCGGGTATTGGCTACGAGCAGTACTTC. This codes for CASSSPGIGYEQYF.

This clone came up a few times. The chain joins TRBV9 to TRBJ1-3; D call uncertain. This CDR3 region has 16 residues. Germline V CDR1 and CDR2: SGDLS, YYNGEE. Trimming left V 0 bases short and J 7 bases short, with 17 bases between. Here the CDR3 DNA reads TGTGCCAGCAGCGTAGATGTGAGGATAACGGAGAACACCATATATTTT. Its translation is CASSVDVRITENTIYF.

The CDR3 sequence is CAWGRGGRTEAFF. CDR3 sequence (DNA): TGTGCCTGGGGCAGGGGGGGAAGAACTGAAGCTTTCTTT. This rearrangement joins TRBV30 to TRBJ1-1, with TRBD1 matching 7 bases. Germline V gene data show CDR1 as GTSNPN and CDR2 as SVGIG (reference sequence). V trimming: 5 bases; J trimming: 5 bases; junction bases outside the gene matches: 8. The CDR3 totals 13 residues.

The V and J genes are TRBV30 and TRBJ2-5; no clear D. Germline lookup yields CDR1 GTSNPN and CDR2 SVGIG (reference sequence). Trimming took 4 bases from V and 0 from J, leaving 9 bases between them. There are 13 residues in the CDR3. The CDR3 nucleotides read TGTGCCTGGATACCCGAGTACCAAGAGACCCAGTACTTC. Translated, it gives CAWIPEYQETQYF. The whole variable domain, remainder taken from reference TRBV30 and TRBJ2-5, is SQTIHQWPATLVQPVGSPLSLECTVEGTSNPNLYWYRQAAGRGLQLLFYSVGIGQISSEVPQNLSASRPQDRQFILSSKKLLLSDSGFYLCAWIPEYQETQYFGPGTRLLVL.

The chain joins TRBV6-5 to TRBJ2-7, with TRBD2 matching over 9 bases. Germline CDR1 reads MNHEY; CDR2 reads SVGAGI. The junction had 9 bases not matched to a gene; V was cut back by 6 bases and J by 3 bases. The CDR3 length is 15 residues. CDR3 sequence (DNA): TGTGCCAGCAGCCCATCTAGCGGGGCGATCTACGAGCAGTACTTC. Translated: CASSPSSGAIYEQYF.

V and J are TRBV6-6 and TRBJ2-7, with TRBD1 as a possible D gene (6 bases). The germline CDR1 and CDR2 sequences are MNHNY and SVGAGI (reference sequence). V lost 2 bases, J lost 4 bases, and 15 bases lay in between. This CDR3 contains 15 residues. In DNA form, the CDR3 reads TGTGCCAGCAGTTACAAACAGGGAGAAAGGTACGAGCAGTACTTC. The encoded protein is CASSYKQGERYEQYF.

This clone appeared a single time. The chain joins TRBV10-1 to TRBJ2-6; either TRBD1 or TRBD2 may supply D (5 bases each). The CDR3 is made up of 19 amino acids. The V gene's germline CDR1 is WNHNN and CDR2 SYGVQD (reference sequence). V lost 0 bases and J 0 bases, leaving 15 bases between the germline ends. The CDR3 protein is CASSESTDGTSSGANVLTF. The CDR3 DNA follows: TGCGCCAGCAGTGAGTCCACCGACGGGACCAGCTCTGGGGCCAACGTCCTGACTTTC.

V usage is TRBV6-5 and J usage is TRBJ1-1; D not resolved. The CDR3 is made up of 16 amino acids. V gave up 0 bases and J gave up 2 bases, with 13 bases separating them. CDR1 MNHEY and CDR2 SVGAGI come from the germline V gene. The CDR3 is CASSYSGWSRNTEAFF. The CDR3 nucleotides are TGTGCCAGCAGTTACTCGGGATGGAGCCGCAACACTGAAGCTTTCTTT.

This chain connects TRBV11-3 to TRBJ2-1; TRBD2 agrees at 13 bases. There are 17 residues in the CDR3. The germline CDR1 and CDR2 sequences are SGHNT and YENEEA. V gave up 5 bases and J gave up 7 bases; unmatched junction bases: 11. The CDR3 loop reads CASSDVTSGRGKNEQFF. CDR3 coding DNA: TGTGCCAGCAGCGACGTAACTAGCGGGAGGGGGAAGAATGAGCAGTTCTTC.

The chain is built from TRBV6-5 and TRBJ1-5; maybe TRBD1 (5 bases). The ends were cut back, 4 bases at V and 7 bases at J, with 17 bases in the middle. The V gene's germline CDR1 is MNHEY and CDR2 SVGAGI. The CDR3 spans 15 residues. The CDR3 sequence is CASSLISGSSQPQHF. CDR3 nucleotides: TGTGCCAGCAGTTTGATTTCAGGGTCATCCCAGCCCCAGCATTTT.

The rearrangement links TRBV27 to TRBJ2-1, with 9 bases identical to TRBD2. Germline CDR1 reads MNHEY; CDR2 reads SMNVEV (reference sequence). This CDR3 region has 16 residues. The ends lost 2 bases at V and 7 bases at J; junction bases unmatched: 9. The CDR3 protein is CASSLGLAYFANEQFF. The CDR3 bases are TGTGCCAGCAGTTTAGGACTAGCGTATTTTGCGAATGAGCAGTTCTTC.

The table lists this clone with a count of one. The J gene is TRBJ1-1, the V gene TRBV30; the D gene is possibly TRBD1 (5 bases). This CDR3 has 14 amino acids. V lost 0 bases and J 10 bases, leaving 18 bases between the germline ends. Germline V gives CDR1 GTSNPN, CDR2 SVGIG (reference sequence). The CDR3 is CAWSVSGQGQGAFF. In DNA, the CDR3 is TGTGCCTGGAGTGTATCCGGTCAGGGCCAGGGAGCTTTCTTT.

The V and J genes are TRBV7-8 and TRBJ1-5; 7 nucleotides line up with TRBD1. The CDR3 totals 14 residues. In germline, CDR1 is SGHVS, CDR2 FQNEAQ. V shed 6 bases, J shed 5 bases, and the junction held 7 bases outside the gene matches. CDR3: CASSETGSDQPQHF. As DNA, the CDR3 is TGTGCCAGCAGTGAGACAGGGAGCGATCAGCCCCAGCATTTT.

The chain couples TRBV28 to TRBJ2-5; D not resolved. Germline V CDR1 and CDR2: MDHEN, SYDVKM. The CDR3 has 15 amino acids. V was trimmed by 6 bases and J by 2 bases, leaving 16 bases between them. CDR3 protein: CASSHEGFRQETQYF. The DNA for the CDR3 is TGTGCCAGCAGCCATGAAGGTTTTCGGCAAGAGACCCAGTACTTC.

The genes are TRBV13 and TRBJ1-2, with 11 bases lining up with TRBD1. CDR3 length equals 18 residues. The germline V gene encodes CDR1 PRHDT and CDR2 FYEKMQ (reference sequence). J gave up 4 bases and V 2 bases, and 12 bases lay outside the gene matches. DNA of the CDR3: TGTGCCAGCAGCTTATGGGGACAGGGGGAAATTTTTCGCTATGGCTACACCTTC. Translating gives CASSLWGQGEIFRYGYTF.

CDR3 nucleotide sequence: TGTGCCAGTAGTATGGGACTAGCGGGAGTCGAGCAGTTCTTC. This translates into CASSMGLAGVEQFF. This sequence joins TRBV19 and TRBJ2-1, with TRBD2 matching over 14 bases. From germline, CDR1 is LNHDA and CDR2 SQIVND (reference sequence). The V gene end was trimmed by 3 bases and the J gene end by 10 bases; junction bases not matched to a gene: 2. CDR3 length equals 14 residues.

This clone was observed a single time. The J gene is TRBJ2-3, the V gene TRBV7-8; unclear D gene. The CDR3 runs 12 residues. Between the trimmed V and J ends, which lost 5 bases and 2 bases, there was a span of 5 bases. Germline assignment: CDR1 SGHVS and CDR2 FQNEAQ. The CDR3 DNA is TGTGCCAGCAGCAAGACCACAGATACGCAGTATTTT. Translating gives CASSKTTDTQYF.

The chain is built from TRBV11-3 and TRBJ1-1; no clear D gene. The CDR3 runs to 14 residues. CDR1 and CDR2 (germline): SGHNT, YENEEA. Trimming stripped 1 base from V and 0 bases from J, with 6 bases between. This chain's CDR3 is CASSLVPVNTEAFF. CDR3 DNA sequence: TGTGCCAGCAGCTTAGTGCCCGTGAACACTGAAGCTTTCTTT.